A selection of T cell receptor beta chains follows, all from one sample in a study of cytomegalovirus exposure and HLA in healthy donors. Repertoires were generated with immunoSEQ multiplex PCR, while TCRdb's copy carries only in-frame clones and drops some. Of around 180,000 clones in the sample, approximately 82% are singletons; the top ten hold around 1.2%. The sample consisted of PBMCs. The receptors shown here come from a girl aged 2 to 9 in good health and CMV-seropositive. CDR3s include the opening cysteine and the closing phenylalanine or tryptophan. Fields, in order: clone size, V gene, J gene, CDR3 length, D gene, CDR3 protein, CDR3 DNA. A D gene is named only where the DNA matches it firmly. Not every row has a clone size; where given, it reads once, few, many or a size class.

NA	TRBV4-2	TRBJ1-6	17	TRBD1	CASSRALAGTENSPLHF	TGTGCCAGCAGCCGAGCCCTTGCCGGGACAGAGAATTCACCCCTCCACTTT
NA	TRBV6-1	TRBJ2-7	16	TRBD2	CASSEAGTSLYYEQYF	TGTGCCAGCAGTGAAGCCGGGACTAGCCTTTATTACGAGCAGTACTTC
NA	TRBV13	TRBJ2-2	13	NA	CASSPRNTGELFF	TGTGCCAGCAGCCCCCGGAACACCGGGGAGCTGTTTTTT
NA	TRBV27	TRBJ2-7	12	NA	CASSFGRGGQYF	TGTGCCAGCAGTTTTGGGCGGGGAGGGCAGTACTTC
NA	TRBV12-5	TRBJ1-2	15	TRBD1	CASGLLGQWGYGYTF	TGTGCTAGTGGTTTGTTGGGACAGTGGGGCTATGGCTACACCTTC
NA	TRBV7-3	TRBJ2-2	13	NA	CASSLAAAGELFF	TGTGCCAGCAGCTTAGCGGCCGCCGGGGAGCTGTTTTTT
once	TRBV2	TRBJ2-1	15	TRBD2	CASSAIREAGNEQFF	TGTGCCAGCAGTGCTATTCGGGAGGCCGGGAATGAGCAGTTCTTC
NA	TRBV9	TRBJ1-1	15	NA	CASSRAGAKNTEAFF	TGTGCCAGCAGCAGAGCAGGGGCCAAGAACACTGAAGCTTTCTTT
NA	TRBV9	TRBJ1-3	14	NA	CASSVAPTGNTIYF	TGTGCCAGCAGCGTAGCCCCTACTGGAAACACCATATATTTT
NA	TRBV27	TRBJ1-5	14	NA	CASSLSGVNQPQHF	TGTGCCAGCAGTTTGTCAGGGGTCAATCAGCCCCAGCATTTT
few	TRBV15	TRBJ1-1	14	TRBD1	CATAGDRGGGTAFF	TGTGCCACCGCCGGGGACAGGGGTGGGGGTACAGCTTTCTTT
NA	TRBV6-5	TRBJ2-3	15	TRBD2	CASSFFGLAGDTQYF	TGTGCCAGCAGTTTCTTCGGACTAGCGGGAGATACGCAGTATTTT
NA	TRBV2	TRBJ1-6	15	NA	CASSPGGSYNSPLHF	TGTGCCAGCAGTCCCGGTGGCTCCTATAATTCACCCCTCCACTTT
NA	TRBV4-2	TRBJ1-1	15	NA	CASSQATGRNTEAFF	TGTGCCAGCAGCCAAGCAACAGGGCGGAACACTGAAGCTTTCTTT
NA	TRBV7-2	TRBJ1-5	15	NA	CASSLGTLGNQPQHF	TGTGCCAGCAGCTTAGGGACACTGGGAAATCAGCCCCAGCATTTT
few	TRBV11-3	TRBJ2-1	17	NA	CASSLSRGFSSYNEQFF	TGTGCCAGCAGCTTATCTCGAGGGTTTAGCTCCTACAATGAGCAGTTCTTC
NA	TRBV5-1	TRBJ1-1	15	NA	CASSPTPTPNTEAFF	TGCGCCAGCAGCCCGACACCCACCCCGAACACTGAAGCTTTCTTT
NA	TRBV7-9	TRBJ1-2	14	NA	CASSATQGGYGYTF	TGTGCCAGCAGCGCGACCCAGGGAGGGTATGGCTACACCTTC
NA	TRBV28	TRBJ1-1	12	NA	CASSSKNTEAFF	TGTGCCAGCAGTTCCAAGAACACTGAAGCTTTCTTT
NA	TRBV7-8	TRBJ1-5	14	NA	CASSPWGSNQPQHF	TGTGCCAGCAGCCCCTGGGGCAGCAATCAGCCCCAGCATTTT
NA	TRBV5-1	TRBJ2-6	15	NA	CASTNTGAGANVLTF	TGCGCCAGCACAAACACAGGTGCTGGGGCCAACGTCCTGACTTTC
NA	TRBV30	TRBJ2-5	14	NA	CAWSSLSRAETQYF	TGTGCCTGGAGTTCACTCTCCCGAGCAGAGACCCAGTACTTC
NA	TRBV28	TRBJ2-5	15	TRBD2	CASSIRTRGEETQYF	TGTGCCAGCAGTATCAGGACTAGAGGGGAAGAGACCCAGTACTTC
NA	TRBV18	TRBJ1-1	15	NA	CASSPRFPDRDEAFF	TGTGCCAGCTCACCACGCTTCCCGGACCGGGATGAAGCTTTCTTT
NA	TRBV4-1	TRBJ2-1	15	TRBD2	CASSPLGLAATLQFF	TGCGCCAGCAGCCCCTTAGGGCTAGCGGCCACCCTGCAGTTCTTC
few	TRBV5-1	TRBJ1-1	13	NA	CASSPQVATEAFF	TGCGCCAGCAGCCCCCAGGTTGCGACTGAAGCTTTCTTT
NA	TRBV27	TRBJ1-4	13	NA	CASLTLDREKLFF	TGTGCCAGCCTGACACTGGATAGAGAAAAACTGTTTTTT
NA	TRBV10-2	TRBJ1-2	16	TRBD1	CASSDLIPTGVYGYTF	TGCGCCAGCAGTGATCTTATCCCGACAGGGGTGTATGGCTACACCTTC
NA	TRBV10-3	TRBJ2-5	15	TRBD1	CAISEPGTGRETQYF	TGTGCCATCAGTGAGCCCGGGACAGGGCGAGAGACCCAGTACTTC
NA	TRBV14	TRBJ2-7	14	NA	CASSPAGGWDEQYF	TGTGCCAGCAGCCCAGCCGGGGGTTGGGACGAGCAGTACTTC
NA	TRBV6-1	TRBJ2-3	13	NA	CASKKSSTDTQYF	TGTGCCAGCAAGAAGAGTAGCACAGATACGCAGTATTTT
NA	TRBV25-1	TRBJ2-7	14	TRBD1	CASRRTGGIYEQYF	TGTGCCAGCAGAAGGACAGGGGGCATCTACGAGCAGTACTTC
NA	TRBV15	TRBJ2-1	13	TRBD1	CATSRDDRVGQFF	TGTGCCACCAGCAGGGACGACAGGGTAGGGCAGTTCTTC
few	TRBV5-4	TRBJ1-1	12	NA	CASSPDSTEAFF	TGTGCCAGCAGCCCAGACAGCACTGAAGCTTTCTTT
NA	TRBV25-1	TRBJ1-5	15	NA	CASYFREAVDQPQHF	TGTGCCAGCTACTTCAGGGAGGCAGTCGATCAGCCCCAGCATTTT
NA	TRBV5-1	TRBJ2-3	15	TRBD2	CASHQEASGGTTQYF	TGCGCCAGCCACCAGGAGGCTTCGGGGGGTACAACGCAGTATTTT
NA	TRBV30	TRBJ1-2	12	NA	CAQSRENYGYTF	TGTGCTCAAAGCCGGGAAAACTATGGCTACACCTTC